Included here is one T cell receptor beta chain sequence, with context. V lost 0 bases, J lost 1 base, and 8 bases lay in between. This CDR3 has 15 residues. Germline loops: CDR1 SGHRS, CDR2 YFSETQ. The data are from a study of CD8 T cells in Susac syndrome. RNA, at about 0.45 to 1 ug, was reverse transcribed with random hexamers. MiXCR, run by TCRdb on the immunoSEQ multiplex PCR reads, gives a single entry per CDR3 protein. The repertoire consists of roughly 130,000 distinct CDR3 sequences, with roughly 94% occurring once and the leading ten covering 0.28%. The sequence came from a human donor with Susac syndrome. Material: CD8+ T cells from PBMCs. The chain joins TRBV5-1 to TRBJ1-5; a weak D match, TRBD1 (5 bases). CDR3 sequence (DNA): TGCGCCAGCAGCTTGGAGGGGATAAGCAATCAGCCCCAGCATTTT. This codes for CASSLEGISNQPQHF. The whole variable domain, filled in from reference TRBV5-1 and TRBJ1-5, reads KAGVTQTPRYLIKTRGQQVTLSCSPISGHRSVSWYQQTPGQGLQFLFEYFSETQRNKGNFPGRFSGRQFSNSRSEMNVSTLELGDSALYLCASSLEGISNQPQHFGDGTRLSIL.